Listed below are T cell receptor beta chains from one sample, sequenced in a study of T cell responses to AZD1222 COVID-19 vaccine. Clones were sequenced by immunoSEQ multiplex PCR, and TCRdb holds only the in-frame ones, with some missing. Here the sample spans about 93,000 clones, roughly 91% being singletons. The sample here was peripheral blood, taken on day 0 of MenACWY control vaccination. These receptors were obtained from an adult in good health. The CDR3 runs from the conserved cysteine through the conserved F or W. Fields, in order: J gene, V gene, clone size, D gene, CDR3 DNA, CDR3 protein. The D gene is left open where the match is weak. A row's size may be missing; if present it is once, few, many or a size class.

J gene: TRBJ2-3
V gene: TRBV15
clone size: NA
D gene: TRBD2
CDR3 DNA: TGTGCCACCAGCAGAGAACTAGCGGGGCCCACAGATACGCAGTATTTT
CDR3 protein: CATSRELAGPTDTQYF

J gene: TRBJ1-3
V gene: TRBV6-5
clone size: NA
D gene: NA
CDR3 DNA: TGTGCCAGCAGCCCCGGTCTCTCTGGAAACACCATATATTTT
CDR3 protein: CASSPGLSGNTIYF

J gene: TRBJ2-5
V gene: TRBV11-3
clone size: NA
D gene: NA
CDR3 DNA: TGTGCCAGCAGCTCATCAGGGGGGCAAGAGACCCAGTACTTC
CDR3 protein: CASSSSGGQETQYF

J gene: TRBJ2-3
V gene: TRBV28
clone size: NA
D gene: TRBD2
CDR3 DNA: TGTGCCAGCAGTTTAGTCCGATTTAGCGGGTTACCTAGCACAGATACGCAGTATTTT
CDR3 protein: CASSLVRFSGLPSTDTQYF

J gene: TRBJ2-7
V gene: TRBV7-2
clone size: NA
D gene: NA
CDR3 DNA: TGTGCCAGCAGCTTAGGTTTGGGTCAGGGGTACTTC
CDR3 protein: CASSLGLGQGYF

J gene: TRBJ1-1
V gene: TRBV19
clone size: NA
D gene: TRBD1
CDR3 DNA: TGTGCCAGTAGTATTGATGCACCGGGACAGCGGAACACTGAAGCTTTCTTT
CDR3 protein: CASSIDAPGQRNTEAFF

J gene: TRBJ1-4
V gene: TRBV19
clone size: NA
D gene: TRBD1
CDR3 DNA: TGTGCCAGTAGCGACAGGGGCCTTACGGAAAAACTGTTTTTT
CDR3 protein: CASSDRGLTEKLFF

J gene: TRBJ1-6
V gene: TRBV27
clone size: NA
D gene: NA
CDR3 DNA: TGTGCCAGCAGTCCGGGGACGGCTAATTCACCCCTCCACTTT
CDR3 protein: CASSPGTANSPLHF

J gene: TRBJ1-2
V gene: TRBV3-1/TRBV3-2
clone size: NA
D gene: NA
CDR3 DNA: TGTGCCAGCAGCCAAGAGGGGACTAGGGGCTATGGCTACACCTTC
CDR3 protein: CASSQEGTRGYGYTF

J gene: TRBJ2-7
V gene: TRBV7-2
clone size: NA
D gene: TRBD2
CDR3 DNA: TGTGCCAGCAGCTCCTCTAGCGGGGGGGCCTACGAGCAGTACTTC
CDR3 protein: CASSSSSGGAYEQYF

J gene: TRBJ2-2
V gene: TRBV30
clone size: NA
D gene: NA
CDR3 DNA: TGTGCCTGGAGAAGGGGACAGAACACCGGGGAGCTGTTTTTT
CDR3 protein: CAWRRGQNTGELFF

J gene: TRBJ1-1
V gene: TRBV6-1
clone size: NA
D gene: NA
CDR3 DNA: TGTGCCAGCAGTGAAGCTCCGGGCCAGAACACTGAAGCTTTCTTT
CDR3 protein: CASSEAPGQNTEAFF

J gene: TRBJ1-3
V gene: TRBV7-2
clone size: NA
D gene: NA
CDR3 DNA: TGTGCCAGCAGGGGGATCTCTGGAAACACCATATATTTT
CDR3 protein: CASRGISGNTIYF

J gene: TRBJ1-1
V gene: TRBV6-5
clone size: NA
D gene: TRBD1
CDR3 DNA: TGTGCCAGCAGTTACTCAAACAGGGGGCTGGGTGAAGCTTTCTTT
CDR3 protein: CASSYSNRGLGEAFF

J gene: TRBJ1-3
V gene: TRBV5-1
clone size: NA
D gene: NA
CDR3 DNA: TGCGCCAGCAGCTTGTATGGGAAGAGTCCTGGAAACACCATATATTTT
CDR3 protein: CASSLYGKSPGNTIYF

J gene: TRBJ2-5
V gene: TRBV30
clone size: once
D gene: TRBD2
CDR3 DNA: TGTGCCTGTAAGGGACTAGGGGAGACCCAGTACTTC
CDR3 protein: CACKGLGETQYF

J gene: TRBJ2-7
V gene: TRBV12-3/TRBV12-4
clone size: once
D gene: TRBD2
CDR3 DNA: TGTGCCAGCAGTAGCGGGGGGCCGGGGGAGCAGTACTTC
CDR3 protein: CASSSGGPGEQYF